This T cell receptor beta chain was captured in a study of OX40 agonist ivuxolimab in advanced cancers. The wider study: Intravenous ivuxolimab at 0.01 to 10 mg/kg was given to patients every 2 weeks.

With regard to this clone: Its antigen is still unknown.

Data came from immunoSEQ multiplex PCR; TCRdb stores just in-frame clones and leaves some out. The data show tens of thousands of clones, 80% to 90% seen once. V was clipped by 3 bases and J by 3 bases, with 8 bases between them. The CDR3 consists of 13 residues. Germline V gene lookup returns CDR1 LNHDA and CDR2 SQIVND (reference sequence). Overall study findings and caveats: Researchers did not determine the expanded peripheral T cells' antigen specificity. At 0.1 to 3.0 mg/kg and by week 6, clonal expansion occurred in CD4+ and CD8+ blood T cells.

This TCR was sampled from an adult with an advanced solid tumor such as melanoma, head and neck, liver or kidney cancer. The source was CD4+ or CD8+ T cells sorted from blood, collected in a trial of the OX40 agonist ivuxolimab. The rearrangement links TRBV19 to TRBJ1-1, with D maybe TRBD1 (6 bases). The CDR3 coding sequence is TGTGCCAGTAGTATGACAGGTGACACTGAAGCTTTCTTT. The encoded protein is CASSMTGDTEAFF.